This T cell receptor beta chain was found in a study of T cell responses to AZD1222 COVID-19 vaccine. Study results and limitations: The donor group comprised mostly white British people and more females; the analysis possibly underestimated clonal diversity. Reportedly, close to half of spike-specific TCRs are directed against unmutated variant regions. Spike-specific TCR repertoires showed rising breadth and depth after two AZD1222 doses. The repertoires were collected only after the peak T cell response.

The CDR3 sequence is 11 residues long. Germline CDR1 is MNHEY and CDR2 is SVGEGT. Between the trimmed V and J ends, which lost 6 bases and 6 bases, there was a span of 8 bases. Assay: immunoSEQ multiplex PCR; the TCRdb copy retains only in-frame clones and omits some. The table includes about 220,000 clones, 93% detected once. This clone was seen once. Its antigen is unknown. The sample was peripheral blood, taken on day 0 of MenACWY control vaccination. The origin of this receptor is an adult in good health. The chain combines TRBV6-2 or TRBV6-3 with TRBJ1-1; D uncertain. The CDR3 reads CASSGVAEAFF. The CDR3 DNA sequence: TGTGCCAGCAGCGGAGTAGCTGAAGCTTTCTTT.